Below are 22 T cell receptor beta chains sequenced from a single sample in a study of neurological immune-mediated disorders. TCRdb re-called the 5' RACE reads through MiXCR, storing one row per CDR3 protein. Among under 20,000 distinct CDR3 sequences listed, 2% to 3% were seen once. Sequences were obtained from PBMCs. The source of these receptors is a woman aged 18-30 years with multiple sclerosis.

In this sample, this clonotype turned up many times. V usage is TRBV5-1 and J usage is TRBJ2-7, with 8 bases lining up with TRBD2. Trimming cost V 1 base and J 2 bases; bases outside gene matches: 2. This CDR3 contains 14 residues. From germline, CDR1 is SGHRS and CDR2 YFSETQ. In DNA form, the CDR3 reads TGCGCCAGCAGCTTGACTAGCGGTACCTACGAGCAGTACTTC. It is translated as CASSLTSGTYEQYF.

By sample share, this clonotype is medium-sized (0.01 to 0.1%). The chain links TRBV6-2 or TRBV6-3 to TRBJ2-5; a possible D gene is TRBD2 (6 bases). Trimming removed 4 bases at V and 4 bases at J, with 7 bases between. This CDR3 is 12 amino acids long. Germline-derived CDR1 and CDR2 are MNHEY and SVGEGT. The CDR3 reads CASSFSGETQYF. The CDR3, as DNA: TGTGCCAGCAGTTTTAGCGGAGAGACCCAGTACTTC.

Ten or more counts support this clonotype. The chain uses TRBV6-6 and TRBJ1-1; a possible D gene is TRBD1 (6 bases). Looked up from germline, CDR1 is MNHNY and CDR2 is SVGAGI (reference sequence). This CDR3 is 18 amino acids long. The germline V and J ends were trimmed by 6 bases and 0 bases, with 23 bases remaining between them. The CDR3, as DNA: TGTGCCAGCAGCTTCTCGCAGGGGAAGGGACCTATGAACACTGAAGCTTTCTTT. Its translation is CASSFSQGKGPMNTEAFF.

This clonotype was counted at least ten times. The chain employs TRBV4-2 and TRBJ2-3; 10 bases match TRBD2. Germline assignment: CDR1 LGHNA and CDR2 YNFKEQ. V gave up 3 bases and J gave up 0 bases; unmatched junction bases: 9. This CDR3 has 18 residues. This CDR3 reads CASSQEPGLALSTDTQYF. The CDR3 DNA reads as TGTGCCAGCAGCCAGGAACCGGGACTAGCGTTGAGCACAGATACGCAGTATTTT.

This clonotype is medium-sized within its sample. This sequence joins TRBV2 and TRBJ1-4, with no clear D. Germline V gives CDR1 SNHLY, CDR2 FYNNEI. The CDR3 loop spans 12 amino acids. V was trimmed by 6 bases and J by 4 bases, leaving 6 bases between them. This chain's CDR3 is CASRVSNEKLFF. DNA for the CDR3: TGTGCCAGCAGAGTCAGTAATGAAAAACTGTTTTTT.

In its sample, this clonotype was seen many times. The chain recombines TRBV5-1 with TRBJ2-3; D is unresolved. The V gene's germline CDR1 is SGHRS and CDR2 YFSETQ. This CDR3 contains 11 residues. V gave up 0 bases and J gave up 5 bases, with 1 base separating them. This CDR3 reads CASSLEDTQYF. The CDR3 DNA follows: TGCGCCAGCAGCTTGGAAGATACGCAGTATTTT.

This clonotype showed up many times. Germline is not matched at one junction end, which may reflect a read error. The chain has TRBV7-6 and TRBJ1-6, with D unclear. The CDR3 consists of 15 residues. Per germline, CDR1 SGHVS and CDR2 FNYEAQ. The CDR3 reads CASSLNSAARSPLNF. CDR3 DNA: TGTGCCAGCAGCTTAAATTCGGCCGCGCGTTCACCCCTCAACTTT.

This clonotype was found a few times. The genes are TRBV7-2 and TRBJ2-2; tentatively, D is TRBD1 (5 bases). There are 14 residues in the CDR3. V lost 8 bases to trimming and J lost 5 bases, with 15 bases between them. Per germline, CDR1 SGHTA and CDR2 FQGNSA. The CDR3 sequence: CASGTGAWTGELFF. The CDR3 coding sequence is TGTGCCAGCGGCACAGGTGCGTGGACCGGGGAGCTGTTTTTT. The full variable domain, its missing parts supplied by reference TRBV7-2 and TRBJ2-2, is GAGVSQSPSNKVTEKGKDVELRCDPISGHTALYWYRQSLGQGLEFLIYFQGNSAPDKSGLPSDRFSAERTGGSVSTLTIQRTQQEDSAVYLCASGTGAWTGELFFGEGSRLTVL.

This clonotype appeared many times. The rearrangement uses TRBV3-1 and TRBJ2-3, with TRBD2 as a possible D gene (5 bases). Germline-derived CDR1 and CDR2 are LGHDT and YNNKEL (reference sequence). The CDR3 spans 14 residues. V was clipped by 2 bases and J by 3 bases, with 9 bases between them. In DNA form, the CDR3 reads TGTGCCAGCAGCCAAACACGGGGTACAGATACGCAGTATTTT. This sequence encodes CASSQTRGTDTQYF.

In its sample, this clonotype was seen many times. This chain connects TRBV12-3 or TRBV12-4 to TRBJ1-1; no clear D gene. The V and J ends lost 6 bases and 10 bases respectively, with 12 bases between them. The CDR3 is 11 amino acids. CDR3 loop: CASRPGSGAFF. In nucleotides, the CDR3 is TGTGCCAGCAGACCGGGAAGCGGAGCTTTCTTT.

This clonotype was observed at least ten times. The chain uses TRBV9 and TRBJ1-2; maybe TRBD1 (5 bases). The CDR3 covers 15 residues. Per the germline V gene, CDR1 is SGDLS and CDR2 is YYNGEE. V lost 2 bases and J 9 bases, leaving 20 bases between the germline ends. The CDR3 here is CASSVSFTGGWRYTF. The CDR3 DNA is TGTGCCAGCAGCGTCTCATTTACAGGCGGCTGGCGCTACACCTTC.

This clonotype was counted ten times or more. The J gene is TRBJ2-5, the V gene TRBV7-3; 9 nucleotides line up with TRBD2. After removal of 1 base from V and 1 base from J, the junction contained 4 bases not matched to a gene. The CDR3 is made up of 16 amino acids. Germline-derived CDR1 and CDR2 are SGHTA and FQGTGA. This CDR3 is CASSLSGSGGQETQYF. CDR3 DNA sequence: TGTGCCAGCAGCTTAAGTGGTAGCGGGGGCCAAGAGACCCAGTACTTC.

This clonotype has at least ten counts. This chain links TRBV20-1 with TRBJ1-1; D unclear. This CDR3 region has 13 residues. Germline V gives CDR1 DFQATT, CDR2 SNEGSKA (reference sequence). V lost 7 bases, J lost 4 bases, and 16 bases lay in between. The CDR3 protein is CSGIRDSVTEAFF. DNA of the CDR3: TGCAGTGGTATCCGCGATTCGGTCACTGAAGCTTTCTTT.

In its sample, this clonotype was seen many times. This chain links TRBV3-1 with TRBJ2-1; tentative D call: TRBD1 (5 bases). Between the trimmed V and J ends, which lost 5 bases and 8 bases, there was a span of 13 bases. Germline CDR1 and CDR2: LGHDT and YNNKEL (reference sequence). The CDR3 consists of 13 residues. The CDR3: CASSLTWGHEQFF. The CDR3 DNA reads TGTGCCAGCAGCTTGACATGGGGCCATGAGCAGTTCTTC.

This clonotype was detected ten times or more. This chain links TRBV7-2 with TRBJ1-1; D call uncertain. Trimming took 2 bases from V and 4 from J, leaving 11 bases between them. Germline V gives CDR1 SGHTA, CDR2 FQGNSA. The CDR3 spans 14 residues. The CDR3 DNA sequence: TGTGCCAGCAGCTTAAAGGGTCCTAGCACTGAAGCTTTCTTT. This encodes CASSLKGPSTEAFF.

This clonotype came up many times. The CDR3 region has the DNA TGTGCCAGCAGCCAAGAAACCGGGATAATTGGGGAGACCCAGTACTTC. This gives the protein CASSQETGIIGETQYF. J is TRBJ2-5 and V is TRBV14; tentative D call: TRBD2 (5 bases). The CDR3 is 16 amino acids. The germline CDR1 and CDR2 sequences are SGHDN and FVKESK. Trimming removed 0 bases at V and 5 bases at J, with 16 bases between.

Many counts were recorded for this clonotype. The V call is TRBV14, the J call TRBJ1-4; D is undetermined. V was shortened by 2 bases and J by 0 bases, with 10 bases between the two germline ends. The CDR3 runs 16 residues. Germline CDR1 SGHDN, CDR2 FVKESK. CDR3 sequence: CASSQRRGTTNEKLFF. The CDR3 DNA reads TGTGCCAGCAGCCAAAGAAGAGGAACAACTAATGAAAAACTGTTTTTT.

This clonotype occurred many times. The rearrangement joins TRBV3-1 to TRBJ1-2; D is perhaps TRBD1 (5 bases). Germline assignment: CDR1 LGHDT and CDR2 YNNKEL (reference sequence). The CDR3 length is 15 residues. Trimming removed 7 bases from V and 3 bases from J, with 18 bases in between. DNA of the CDR3: TGTGCCAGCAACCCTTCGGGGGGAGGCCACTATGGCTACACCTTC. It codes for CASNPSGGGHYGYTF.

This clonotype was seen at least ten times. The chain links TRBV20-1 to TRBJ2-3, with D uncertain. The V end was cut by 6 bases, the J end by 7 bases, with 8 bases between. This CDR3 has 10 amino acids. CDR1 DFQATT and CDR2 SNEGSKA come from the germline V gene (reference sequence). The CDR3: CSALSNTQYF. The CDR3 DNA sequence: TGCAGTGCCCTATCGAATACGCAGTATTTT.

There are many counts of this clonotype. The rearrangement joins TRBV20-1 to TRBJ1-6; D is unclear. Germline V gene sequence: CDR1 DFQATT, CDR2 SNEGSKA (reference sequence). V lost 1 base to trimming and J lost 0 bases, with 16 bases between them. CDR3 length equals 18 residues. CDR3 protein: CSARGEDPLISYNSPLHF. The CDR3, as DNA: TGCAGTGCTAGAGGGGAGGATCCTCTTATCTCCTATAATTCACCCCTCCACTTT.

This chain's CDR3 is CASSLGRETYQPQHF. Here the CDR3 DNA reads TGTGCCAGCAGCTTGGGGAGAGAGACATATCAGCCCCAGCATTTT. V usage is TRBV5-5 and J usage is TRBJ1-5; D ambiguous. The V and J ends lost 0 bases and 5 bases respectively, with 12 bases between them. Germline assignment: CDR1 SGHKS and CDR2 YYEKEE (reference sequence). CDR3 length: 15 amino acids. The full variable domain, completed using reference TRBV5-5 and TRBJ1-5, is DAGVTQSPTHLIKTRGQQVTLRCSPISGHKSVSWYQQVLGQGPQFIFQYYEKEERGRGNFPDRFSARQFPNYSSELNVNALLLGDSALYLCASSLGRETYQPQHFGDGTRLSIL.

In this sample, this clonotype turned up many times. The chain joins TRBV5-1 to TRBJ2-7, with 7 bases fitting TRBD1. The length of the CDR3 is 15 residues. V shed 4 bases and J 2 bases; nucleotides not matched to a gene: 9. CDR1 and CDR2 from the germline V gene are SGHRS and YFSETQ. The chain's CDR3 is CASSTGQVRAYEQYF. DNA of the CDR3: TGCGCCAGCAGCACCGGACAGGTTAGAGCCTACGAGCAGTACTTC.